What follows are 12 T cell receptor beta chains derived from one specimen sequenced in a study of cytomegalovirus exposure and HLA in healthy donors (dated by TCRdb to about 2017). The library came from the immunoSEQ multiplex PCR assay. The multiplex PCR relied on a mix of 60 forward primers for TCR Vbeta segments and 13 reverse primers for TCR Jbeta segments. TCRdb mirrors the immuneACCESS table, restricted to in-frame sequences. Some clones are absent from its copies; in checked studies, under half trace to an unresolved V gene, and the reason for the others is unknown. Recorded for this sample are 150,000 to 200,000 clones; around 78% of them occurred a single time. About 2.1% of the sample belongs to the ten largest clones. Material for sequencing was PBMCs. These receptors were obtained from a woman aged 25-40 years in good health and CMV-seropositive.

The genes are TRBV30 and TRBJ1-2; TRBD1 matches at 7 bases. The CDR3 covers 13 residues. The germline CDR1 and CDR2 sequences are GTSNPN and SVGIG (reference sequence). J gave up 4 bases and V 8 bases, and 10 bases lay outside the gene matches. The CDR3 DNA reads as TGTGCCGAAAGAAGACAGGGCGGCTATGGCTACACCTTC. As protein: CAERRQGGYGYTF.

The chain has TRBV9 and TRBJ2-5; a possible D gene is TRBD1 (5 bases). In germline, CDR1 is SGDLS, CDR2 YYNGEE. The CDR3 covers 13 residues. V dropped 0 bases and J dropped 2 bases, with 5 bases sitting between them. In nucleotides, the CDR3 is TGTGCCAGCAGCGTAGGGACACAAGAGACCCAGTACTTC. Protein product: CASSVGTQETQYF.

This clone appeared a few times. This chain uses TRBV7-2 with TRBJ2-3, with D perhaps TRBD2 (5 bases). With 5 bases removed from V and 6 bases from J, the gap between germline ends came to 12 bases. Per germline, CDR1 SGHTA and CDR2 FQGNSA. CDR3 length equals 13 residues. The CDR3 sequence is CASSPLRGDTQYF. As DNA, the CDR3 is TGTGCCAGCAGCCCCCTTCGAGGGGATACGCAGTATTTT.

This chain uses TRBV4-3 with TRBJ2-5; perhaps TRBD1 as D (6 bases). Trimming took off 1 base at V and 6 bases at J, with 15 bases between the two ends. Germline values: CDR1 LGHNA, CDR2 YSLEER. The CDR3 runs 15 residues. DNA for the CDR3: TGCGCCAGCAGCCAAGGGGTGACAGGTGATCAGACCCAGTACTTC. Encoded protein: CASSQGVTGDQTQYF.

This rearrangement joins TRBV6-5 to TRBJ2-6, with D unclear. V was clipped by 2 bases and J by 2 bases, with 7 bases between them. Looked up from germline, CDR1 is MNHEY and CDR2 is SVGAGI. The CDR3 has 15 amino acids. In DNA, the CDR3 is TGTGCCAGCAGTTACGAAGCCACTGGGGCCAACGTCCTGACTTTC. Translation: CASSYEATGANVLTF.

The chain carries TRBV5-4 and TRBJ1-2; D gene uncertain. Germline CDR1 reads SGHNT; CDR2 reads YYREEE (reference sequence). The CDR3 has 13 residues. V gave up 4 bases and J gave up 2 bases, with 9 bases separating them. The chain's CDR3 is CASSETSNYGYTF. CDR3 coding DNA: TGTGCCAGCAGCGAGACATCGAACTATGGCTACACCTTC.

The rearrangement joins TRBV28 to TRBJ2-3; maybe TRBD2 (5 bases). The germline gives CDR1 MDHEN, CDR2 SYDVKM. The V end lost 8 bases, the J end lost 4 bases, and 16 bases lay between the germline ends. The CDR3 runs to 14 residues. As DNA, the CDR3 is TGTGCCAGCGAGGGCGCGTTTCACCCAGATACGCAGTATTTT. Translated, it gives CASEGAFHPDTQYF.

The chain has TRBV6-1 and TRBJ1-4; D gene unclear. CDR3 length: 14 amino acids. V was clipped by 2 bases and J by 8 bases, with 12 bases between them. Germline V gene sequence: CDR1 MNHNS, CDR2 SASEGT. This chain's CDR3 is CASSESQAREKLFF. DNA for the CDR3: TGTGCCAGCAGTGAAAGCCAGGCAAGGGAAAAACTGTTTTTT.

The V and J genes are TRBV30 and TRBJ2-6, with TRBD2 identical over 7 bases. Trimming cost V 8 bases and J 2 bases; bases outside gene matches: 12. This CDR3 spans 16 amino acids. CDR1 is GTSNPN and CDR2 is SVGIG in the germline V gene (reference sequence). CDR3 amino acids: CALGLREFPGANVLTF. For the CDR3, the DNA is TGTGCCCTCGGACTGCGGGAGTTTCCTGGGGCCAACGTCCTGACTTTC.

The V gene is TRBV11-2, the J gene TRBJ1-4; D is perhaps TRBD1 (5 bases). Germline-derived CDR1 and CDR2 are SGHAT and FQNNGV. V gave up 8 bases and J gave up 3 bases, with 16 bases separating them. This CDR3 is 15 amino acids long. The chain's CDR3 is CASGKRQSANEKLFF. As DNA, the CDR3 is TGTGCCAGCGGAAAACGACAGTCAGCTAATGAAAAACTGTTTTTT.

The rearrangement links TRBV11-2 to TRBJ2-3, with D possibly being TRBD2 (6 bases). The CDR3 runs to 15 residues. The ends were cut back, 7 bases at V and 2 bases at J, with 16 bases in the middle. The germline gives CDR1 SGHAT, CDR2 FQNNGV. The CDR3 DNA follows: TGTGCCAGCACCGAATCTGGGGGGATCACAGATACGCAGTATTTT. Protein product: CASTESGGITDTQYF.

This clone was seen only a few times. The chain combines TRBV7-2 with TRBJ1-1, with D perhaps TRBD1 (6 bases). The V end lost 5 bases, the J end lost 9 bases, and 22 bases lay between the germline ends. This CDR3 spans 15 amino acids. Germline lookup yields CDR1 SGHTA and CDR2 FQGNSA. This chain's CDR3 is CASSLSAKGGFQAFF. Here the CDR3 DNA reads TGTGCCAGCAGCCTAAGCGCAAAAGGGGGATTCCAAGCTTTCTTT. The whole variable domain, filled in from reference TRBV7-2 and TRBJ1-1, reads GAGVSQSPSNKVTEKGKDVELRCDPISGHTALYWYRQSLGQGLEFLIYFQGNSAPDKSGLPSDRFSAERTGGSVSTLTIQRTQQEDSAVYLCASSLSAKGGFQAFFGQGTRLTVV.